A single sample gave rise to the 24 T cell receptor beta chains below, sequenced in a study of blood T cells in healthy people across ages. Together with a sample-barcoded 5' primer, a J-beta primer mix was included in a second PCR lasting roughly 6 to 12 cycles. TCRdb itself ran the 5' RACE reads through MiXCR, one entry per CDR3 protein. The table lists about 800,000 distinct CDR3 sequences, about three fifths of them singletons, with approximately 23% in the top ten. Sequencing used blood. The receptor set was obtained from a man aged 30 to 45 in good health.

The J gene is TRBJ2-5, the V gene TRBV29-1, with TRBD2 matching 8 bases. After removal of 7 bases from V and 11 bases from J, the junction contained 12 bases not matched to a gene. CDR1 and CDR2 from the germline V gene are SQVTM and ANQGSEA. There are 12 residues in the CDR3. The CDR3 DNA reads TGCAGCGGTGCAGCGGGAGAGGGAGAGCAGTACTTC. It yields the protein CSGAAGEGEQYF.

V usage is TRBV20-1 and J usage is TRBJ2-1, with TRBD2 matching 9 bases. Trimming at V came to 3 bases and at J to 0 bases, leaving 6 bases not matched to a gene. The germline CDR1 and CDR2 sequences are DFQATT and SNEGSKA (reference sequence). CDR3 length equals 16 residues. The CDR3 DNA sequence: TGCAGTGCTAGGACCTGTAGCGGGAGCTCCTACAATGAGCAGTTCTTC. This translates into CSARTCSGSSYNEQFF.

The rearrangement links TRBV10-3 to TRBJ2-1; TRBD2 matches at 7 bases. Germline loops: CDR1 ENHRY, CDR2 SYGVKD. The CDR3 spans 14 residues. V lost 9 bases and J lost 15; bases outside the gene matches: 20. CDR3 sequence: CAISTREYSGGGFF. Here the CDR3 DNA reads TGTGCCATTTCGACCAGGGAATACTCTGGGGGGGGGTTCTTC.

The CDR3 here is CASSFDLPKNTEAFF. DNA for the CDR3: TGTGCCAGCAGTTTTGACCTACCCAAAAACACTGAAGCTTTCTTT. The chain uses TRBV6-5 and TRBJ1-1; D is undetermined. CDR1 and CDR2 (germline): MNHEY, SVGAGI. The V end lost 4 bases, the J end lost 2 bases, and 14 bases lay between the germline ends. The CDR3 runs 15 residues.

V is TRBV30 and J is TRBJ2-1; D gene ambiguous. Germline CDR1 is GTSNPN and CDR2 is SVGIG (reference sequence). With 0 bases removed from V and 15 bases from J, the gap between germline ends came to 18 bases. The CDR3 extends over 13 amino acids. The CDR3 protein is CAWSVQKGWSRFF. DNA for the CDR3: TGTGCCTGGAGTGTACAAAAGGGATGGTCGCGGTTCTTC.

This clonotype was counted many times. The J gene is TRBJ2-5, the V gene TRBV5-1, with unresolved D. Trimming removed 4 bases at V and 2 bases at J, with 9 bases between. Germline CDR1 reads SGHRS; CDR2 reads YFSETQ. CDR3 length equals 13 residues. The CDR3 DNA follows: TGCGCCAGCAGCCCGGGCCCGCAAGAGACCCAGTACTTC. Its translation is CASSPGPQETQYF.

The chain has TRBV6-6 and TRBJ1-1; D remains ambiguous. Trimming cost V 4 bases and J 3 bases, with 9 bases left between them. CDR1 is MNHNY, CDR2 SVGAGI, per germline (reference sequence). CDR3 size: 13 residues. CDR3 region: CASSSTIDTEAFF. Here the CDR3 DNA reads TGTGCCAGCAGTTCTACCATAGACACTGAAGCTTTCTTT.

The gene calls are TRBV7-2 and TRBJ2-1, with D perhaps TRBD2 (6 bases). The CDR3 runs 13 residues. Trimming took off 1 base at V and 15 bases at J, with 16 bases between the two ends. Germline CDR1 SGHTA, CDR2 FQGNSA. The CDR3 DNA reads TGTGCCAGCAGCTTAGAAACTAGCAGGGCAAGGTTCTTC. Amino acids: CASSLETSRARFF. Full variable domain (rest looked up from reference TRBV7-2 and TRBJ2-1): GAGVSQSPSNKVTEKGKDVELRCDPISGHTALYWYRQSLGQGLEFLIYFQGNSAPDKSGLPSDRFSAERTGGSVSTLTIQRTQQEDSAVYLCASSLETSRARFFGPGTRLTVL.

The rearrangement links TRBV12-5 to TRBJ1-6; D possibly corresponds to TRBD1 (5 bases). V was shortened by 6 bases and J by 10 bases, with 10 bases between the two germline ends. The CDR3 length is 12 residues. Germline assignment: CDR1 LGHNT and CDR2 FRNRAP. In DNA, the CDR3 is TGTGCTAGTGGCTTCGAGGGGTCACCCCTCCACTTT. Translated, it gives CASGFEGSPLHF.

This clonotype was counted a few times. The CDR3 spells CASSSMGQTDTQYF. DNA of the CDR3: TGTGCCAGCAGCTCAATGGGGCAAACAGATACGCAGTATTTT. The chain recombines TRBV7-2 with TRBJ2-3; possibly TRBD1 for D (5 bases). Trimming removed 4 bases from V and 3 bases from J, with 11 bases in between. This CDR3 spans 14 amino acids. The germline gives CDR1 SGHTA, CDR2 FQGNSA.

The genes are TRBV6-2 or TRBV6-3 and TRBJ2-3; either TRBD1 or TRBD2 may supply D (5 bases each). V lost 6 bases, J lost 3 bases, and 16 bases lay in between. The CDR3 covers 15 residues. In germline, CDR1 is MNHEY, CDR2 SVGEGT. The CDR3 nucleotides are TGTGCCAGCAGCGGGGATGGGACGACAACAGATACGCAGTATTTT. This sequence encodes CASSGDGTTTDTQYF.

This clonotype was seen ten or more times. The chain couples TRBV7-9 to TRBJ2-3; D may be TRBD1 (7 bases). Germline assignment: CDR1 SEHNR and CDR2 FQNEAQ (reference sequence). CDR3 length: 15 residues. V dropped 4 bases and J dropped 4 bases, with 15 bases sitting between them. The CDR3 here is CASSSDREAADTQYF. CDR3 in DNA: TGTGCCAGCAGCTCCGACAGGGAGGCGGCAGATACGCAGTATTTT.

The rearrangement joins TRBV29-1 to TRBJ2-7; D remains ambiguous. V was shortened by 3 bases and J by 0 bases, with 12 bases between the two germline ends. The germline V gene has CDR1 SQVTM and CDR2 ANQGSEA. This CDR3 is 14 amino acids long. The CDR3 nucleotides read TGCAGCGTTGATGGCGGATTCAGCTCCTACGAGCAGTACTTC. It translates to CSVDGGFSSYEQYF.

The chain employs TRBV18 and TRBJ2-5; D is unresolved. The germline CDR1 and CDR2 sequences are KGHSH and LQKENI. There are 13 residues in the CDR3. The ends were cut back, 3 bases at V and 5 bases at J, with 10 bases in the middle. CDR3 sequence (DNA): TGTGCCAGCTCACCTACCCAAATTGAGACCCAGTACTTC. This encodes CASSPTQIETQYF.

A few counts support this clonotype. The genes are TRBV27 and TRBJ2-5; no clear D. Trimming stripped 5 bases from V and 1 base from J, with 11 bases between. This CDR3 has 14 residues. CDR1 MNHEY and CDR2 SMNVEV come from the germline V gene (reference sequence). In DNA, the CDR3 is TGTGCCAGCAGTCCTTCCTCCTTCCAAGAGACCCAGTACTTC. As protein: CASSPSSFQETQYF.

The chain combines TRBV12-3 or TRBV12-4 with TRBJ2-1; TRBD2 is a possible D gene (6 bases). The CDR3 contains 15 residues. V lost 3 bases to trimming and J lost 13 bases, with 22 bases between them. The CDR3 bases are TGTGCCAGCAGTTTTAAAACTGGCGGGGCGGAGACCCAGTTCTTC. The encoded protein is CASSFKTGGAETQFF.

This chain links TRBV3-1 with TRBJ1-2; D is ambiguous. V shed 1 base and J shed 4 bases, with 10 bases lying between them. This CDR3 has 14 residues. CDR1 LGHDT and CDR2 YNNKEL come from the germline V gene (reference sequence). In nucleotides, the CDR3 is TGTGCCAGCAGCCAAGGTCCAAGGGTCTATGGCTACACCTTC. It codes for CASSQGPRVYGYTF.

The gene calls are TRBV27 and TRBJ2-1, with D possibly matching TRBD1 (5 bases). This CDR3 comprises 14 residues. From germline, CDR1 is MNHEY and CDR2 SMNVEV (reference sequence). V dropped 3 bases and J dropped 0 bases, with 6 bases sitting between them. The CDR3 region has the DNA TGTGCCAGCAGTTTTAGGGGCTCCTACAATGAGCAGTTCTTC. It encodes CASSFRGSYNEQFF.

The CDR3 DNA follows: TGTGCCAGCAGCTTGACTAGTCGCCCGGACGAGCAGTACTTC. It translates to CASSLTSRPDEQYF. This chain links TRBV9 with TRBJ2-5, with a weak D call TRBD2 (6 bases). The DNA matches TRBJ2-7 better at its end, which makes the J call doubtful. This CDR3 is built from 14 residues. Germline V gives CDR1 SGDLS, CDR2 YYNGEE.

The chain couples TRBV28 to TRBJ2-7, with TRBD2 matching over 7 bases. The ends lost 8 bases at V and 7 bases at J; junction bases unmatched: 14. CDR3 length: 14 amino acids. CDR1 and CDR2 (germline): MDHEN, SYDVKM. The CDR3 here is CASAPGGAPLEQYF. The DNA for the CDR3 is TGTGCCAGCGCCCCGGGGGGAGCCCCTCTAGAGCAGTACTTC.

The chain couples TRBV6-1 to TRBJ1-2; D is perhaps TRBD1 (6 bases). There are 15 residues in the CDR3. CDR1 is MNHNS and CDR2 is SASEGT in the germline V gene. Trimming removed 0 bases from V and 4 bases from J, with 12 bases in between. This CDR3 is CASSEAGHLGYGYTF. The CDR3 nucleotides are TGTGCCAGCAGTGAAGCGGGACACCTTGGCTATGGCTACACCTTC.

This clonotype showed up just a few times. The chain couples TRBV7-3 to TRBJ2-7; tentatively, D is TRBD1 or TRBD2 (5 bases each). In germline, CDR1 is SGHTA, CDR2 FQGTGA. This CDR3 comprises 13 residues. V dropped 5 bases and J dropped 3 bases, with 11 bases sitting between them. This CDR3 reads CASSHGTDYEQYF. The CDR3, as DNA: TGTGCCAGCAGCCATGGGACGGACTACGAGCAGTACTTC.

The chain joins TRBV13 to TRBJ1-6, with a tentative D call TRBD1 (5 bases). V lost 4 bases and J 9 bases, leaving 16 bases between the germline ends. Germline V gene lookup returns CDR1 PRHDT and CDR2 FYEKMQ (reference sequence). The CDR3 sequence is 15 residues long. The CDR3 spells CASSSQRGVRSPLHF. The DNA for the CDR3 is TGTGCCAGCAGCTCACAAAGGGGCGTCCGTTCACCCCTCCACTTT.

This clonotype has a handful of counts. With a much larger clone just one base away, this may be a read error. The V gene is TRBV7-9, the J gene TRBJ2-5; 10 bases map to TRBD2. The DNA matches TRBJ2-7 better at its end, which makes the J call doubtful. The CDR3 sequence is 15 residues long. CDR1 SEHNR and CDR2 FQNEAQ come from the germline V gene (reference sequence). The CDR3, as DNA: TGTGCCAGCAGCTGCAGAGCGGGAGGGCCTGCCGAGCAGTACTTC. Translating gives CASSCRAGGPAEQYF.